Listed here are 23 T cell receptor beta chains from one sample, sequenced in a study of T cells after yellow fever vaccination. TCRdb recomputed calls from the 5' RACE reads with MiXCR, one row per CDR3 protein. Among 310,000 or so distinct CDR3 sequences listed, 3.6% were seen once. The source was PBMCs, collected on the day of the yellow fever booster vaccination. The origin of the receptors is a man younger than 30 who received the YFV17D yellow fever vaccine.

This clonotype has ten or more counts. The chain uses TRBV5-5 and TRBJ1-1; no clear D. V lost 2 bases and J 3 bases, leaving 5 bases between the germline ends. The CDR3 runs 12 residues. Germline values: CDR1 SGHKS, CDR2 YYEKEE (reference sequence). This CDR3 reads CASSFLYTEAFF. In DNA form, the CDR3 reads TGTGCCAGCAGCTTCCTTTACACTGAAGCTTTCTTT. Using reference TRBV5-5 and TRBJ1-1 for the parts outside the CDR3, the full variable domain is DAGVTQSPTHLIKTRGQQVTLRCSPISGHKSVSWYQQVLGQGPQFIFQYYEKEERGRGNFPDRFSARQFPNYSSELNVNALLLGDSALYLCASSFLYTEAFFGQGTRLTVV.

This clonotype has at least ten counts. The chain carries TRBV4-3 and TRBJ2-7, with D perhaps matching TRBD2 (5 bases). Germline CDR1 is LGHNA and CDR2 is YSLEER. The CDR3 contains 14 residues. V was pared by 5 bases and J by 2 bases, with 13 bases between. As DNA, the CDR3 is TGCGCCAGCAGCTTTAATTACGGGACCTACGAGCAGTACTTC. Amino acids: CASSFNYGTYEQYF.

This clonotype occurred many times. CDR3 in DNA: TGCGCCAGCAGCTCACAGGGGGCGCGGGGTACTGAAGCTTTCTTT. This gives the protein CASSSQGARGTEAFF. The chain carries TRBV5-1 and TRBJ1-1; 9 bases fit TRBD1. Germline V gives CDR1 SGHRS, CDR2 YFSETQ. J was trimmed by 5 bases and V by 3 bases; bases with no gene match: 8. The CDR3 spans 15 residues.

This clonotype was counted many times. V and J are TRBV28 and TRBJ2-2; possible D gene TRBD1, 5 bases. The CDR3 is 14 amino acids. V gave up 5 bases and J gave up 3 bases, with 10 bases separating them. Germline-derived CDR1 and CDR2 are MDHEN and SYDVKM. CDR3 amino acids: CASSLTGYTGELFF. CDR3 bases: TGTGCCAGCAGTCTTACAGGTTACACCGGGGAGCTGTTTTTT.

Many counts were recorded for this clonotype. This sequence joins TRBV5-1 and TRBJ1-1; 7 bases line up with TRBD1. The germline CDR1 and CDR2 sequences are SGHRS and YFSETQ. Trimming at V came to 3 bases and at J to 8 bases, leaving 7 bases not matched to a gene. The CDR3 is made up of 13 amino acids. The CDR3 DNA reads TGCGCCAGCAGCTCCCGGGCAGGGGGAGAAGCTTTCTTT. Amino acids: CASSSRAGGEAFF.

This clonotype was seen many times. The V gene is TRBV5-1, the J gene TRBJ2-5; TRBD1 matches at 10 bases. The CDR3 runs 15 residues. Losses at the gene ends were 0 bases for V and 4 bases for J; bases not matched to a gene: 3. The germline V gene has CDR1 SGHRS and CDR2 YFSETQ. The CDR3 spells CASSLAGTGAETQYF. CDR3 coding DNA: TGCGCCAGCAGCTTGGCCGGGACAGGGGCAGAGACCCAGTACTTC.

This clonotype was seen a few times. The chain's CDR3 is CASSYAGSAGTSHPGELFF. In nucleotides, the CDR3 is TGTGCCAGCAGTTACGCAGGGAGTGCGGGGACTAGTCATCCCGGGGAGCTGTTTTTT. V is TRBV6-6 and J is TRBJ2-2, with 8 bases that match TRBD2. This CDR3 is built from 19 residues. Trimming at V came to 2 bases and at J to 6 bases, leaving 17 bases not matched to a gene. Germline-derived CDR1 and CDR2 are MNHNY and SVGAGI (reference sequence).

There are many counts of this clonotype. The chain uses TRBV29-1 and TRBJ2-5, with 7 bases that match TRBD2. J lost 5 bases, V lost 6 bases, and 12 bases had no gene match. Germline V gene sequence: CDR1 SQVTM, CDR2 ANQGSEA. CDR3 length: 14 residues. DNA for the CDR3: TGCAGCGTCGAGATAATCGGGGGAGGGGAGACCCAGTACTTC. As protein: CSVEIIGGGETQYF. Variable domain in full (rest from reference TRBV29-1 and TRBJ2-5): SAVISQKPSRDICQRGTSLTIQCQVDSQVTMMFWYRQQPGQSLTLIATANQGSEATYESGFVIDKFPISRPNLTFSTLTVSNMSPEDSSIYLCSVEIIGGGETQYFGPGTRLLVL.

This clonotype was detected many times. The V gene is TRBV5-1, the J gene TRBJ1-2, with D possibly TRBD1 on 5 matching bases. Per germline, CDR1 SGHRS and CDR2 YFSETQ. The CDR3 loop spans 16 amino acids. Trimming left V 1 base short and J 2 bases short, with 15 bases between. This CDR3 is CASSLWSMTVNYGYTF. Written as DNA, the CDR3 is TGCGCCAGCAGCTTGTGGTCTATGACAGTCAACTATGGCTACACCTTC.

This clonotype was found many times. The CDR3 DNA reads TGTGCCAGCAGCCAAGAGGGCCGGACAGGGACTGTTGGCTACACCTTC. Translation: CASSQEGRTGTVGYTF. The rearrangement joins TRBV3-1 to TRBJ1-2; 8 bases map to TRBD1. In germline, CDR1 is LGHDT, CDR2 YNNKEL (reference sequence). V was clipped by 0 bases and J by 7 bases; unmatched bases: 10. The CDR3 has 16 amino acids.

This sequence joins TRBV12-3 or TRBV12-4 and TRBJ1-4; D uncertain. This CDR3 contains 16 residues. The V end was cut by 1 base, the J end by 0 bases, with 9 bases between. This chain's CDR3 is CASSLVWGATNEKLFF. The CDR3 DNA reads TGTGCCAGCAGTTTAGTTTGGGGAGCAACTAATGAAAAACTGTTTTTT.

This clonotype was seen many times. The V gene is TRBV10-2, the J gene TRBJ2-7; 7 bases are a match to TRBD2. Trimming removed 0 bases from V and 5 bases from J; junction bases left unmatched: 10. The CDR3 has 16 amino acids. Germline V gives CDR1 WSHSY, CDR2 SAAADI. The DNA for the CDR3 is TGCGCCAGCAGTGAGTCACAAGGACTAGTCGGCCACGAGCAGTACTTC. Amino acids: CASSESQGLVGHEQYF.

This clonotype has a count of ten or more. V and J are TRBV20-1 and TRBJ2-3; D possibly uses TRBD1 or TRBD2 (5 bases each). Germline V gene data show CDR1 as DFQATT and CDR2 as SNEGSKA (reference sequence). Trimming removed 0 bases from V and 6 bases from J, with 13 bases in between. The CDR3 has 14 residues. The CDR3 DNA is TGCAGTGCTAGAGAACGGGGCATTGGGGATACGCAGTATTTT. As protein: CSARERGIGDTQYF.

In this sample, this clonotype turned up a few times. V usage is TRBV5-4 and J usage is TRBJ1-1; D is undetermined. Germline V gene lookup returns CDR1 SGHNT and CDR2 YYREEE (reference sequence). V lost 4 bases to trimming and J lost 3 bases, with 13 bases between them. The CDR3 covers 14 residues. The CDR3 DNA sequence: TGTGCCAGCAGCACCCGGGTCCAAGACACTGAAGCTTTCTTT. It specifies CASSTRVQDTEAFF.

This clonotype has at least ten counts. V usage is TRBV20-1 and J usage is TRBJ2-7; D ambiguous. Trimming left V 0 bases short and J 0 bases short, with 9 bases between. The CDR3 spans 14 residues. CDR1 DFQATT and CDR2 SNEGSKA come from the germline V gene (reference sequence). The CDR3 nucleotides are TGCAGTGCTAGAGATCCCCCTAGCTCCTACGAGCAGTACGTC. Translation: CSARDPPSSYEQYV.

The chain carries TRBV6-2 or TRBV6-3 and TRBJ2-7; 9 positions agree with TRBD1. Germline lookup yields CDR1 MNHEY and CDR2 SVGEGT. The CDR3 length is 13 residues. J was trimmed by 4 bases and V by 8 bases; bases with no gene match: 6. The DNA of the CDR3 is TGTGCCAGCCTGAGCGACAGGGGGTACGAGCAGTACTTC. This sequence encodes CASLSDRGYEQYF.

The gene calls are TRBV20-1 and TRBJ2-7; 9 nucleotides agree with TRBD2. The CDR3 length is 12 residues. The V gene's germline CDR1 is DFQATT and CDR2 SNEGSKA (reference sequence). Unmatched junction bases numbered 6, after V lost 6 bases and J lost 6 bases. CDR3 protein: CSATTRGGEQYF. DNA of the CDR3: TGCAGTGCCACGACGCGGGGGGGCGAGCAGTACTTC.

This clonotype has just a few counts. The V gene is TRBV12-5, the J gene TRBJ1-5; TRBD1 is a possible D gene (5 bases). Germline lookup yields CDR1 LGHNT and CDR2 FRNRAP. The V end was cut by 1 base, the J end by 5 bases, with 9 bases between. The length of the CDR3 is 14 residues. The CDR3: CASGLDQGDQPQHF. DNA for the CDR3: TGTGCTAGTGGTTTGGATCAGGGAGATCAGCCCCAGCATTTT.

The V and J genes are TRBV19 and TRBJ1-6, with D possibly matching TRBD1 (5 bases). Germline CDR1 and CDR2: LNHDA and SQIVND (reference sequence). With 9 bases removed from V and 6 bases from J, the gap between germline ends came to 12 bases. The CDR3 runs to 13 residues. CDR3 sequence (DNA): TGTGCCAGCGCCGGCAGGGTTAATTCACCCCTCCACTTT. Encoded protein: CASAGRVNSPLHF.

The J gene is TRBJ2-1, the V gene TRBV14; 8 bases agree with TRBD1. Germline CDR1 reads SGHDN; CDR2 reads FVKESK. The CDR3 length is 12 residues. After removal of 4 bases from V and 14 bases from J, the junction contained 7 bases not matched to a gene. The CDR3 spells CASSRGWTGKFF. DNA for the CDR3: TGTGCCAGCAGCCGGGGCTGGACAGGGAAGTTCTTC.

This clonotype appeared many times. The chain couples TRBV10-3 to TRBJ1-2; D is unclear. Trimming cost V 3 bases and J 7 bases, with 12 bases left between them. CDR1 ENHRY and CDR2 SYGVKD come from the germline V gene. There are 13 residues in the CDR3. The CDR3 protein is CAISDGPLAGYTF. The CDR3, as DNA: TGTGCCATCAGTGACGGACCCCTCGCTGGCTACACCTTC.

The sample holds a few counts of this clonotype. The CDR3 nucleotides read TGTGCCAGCGCTACCGTACTCTATAGCAATCAGCCCCAGCATTTT. Its translation is CASATVLYSNQPQHF. The V gene is TRBV6-2 or TRBV6-3, the J gene TRBJ1-5; no reliable D call. V was cut by 8 bases and J by 0 bases, with 14 bases left in between. Germline V gene sequence: CDR1 MNHEY, CDR2 SVGEGT. The CDR3 is made up of 15 amino acids.

This clonotype was recorded a few times. The CDR3 protein is CASSSNAGQGLNGELFF. CDR3 coding DNA: TGTGCCAGCAGCTCAAATGCGGGACAGGGGTTGAACGGGGAGCTGTTTTTT. The V and J genes are TRBV7-2 and TRBJ2-2; TRBD1 matches 10 bases. The CDR3 has 17 residues. Germline lookup yields CDR1 SGHTA and CDR2 FQGNSA. The V segment lost 4 bases and the J segment 7 bases; nucleotides outside the gene matches: 12.